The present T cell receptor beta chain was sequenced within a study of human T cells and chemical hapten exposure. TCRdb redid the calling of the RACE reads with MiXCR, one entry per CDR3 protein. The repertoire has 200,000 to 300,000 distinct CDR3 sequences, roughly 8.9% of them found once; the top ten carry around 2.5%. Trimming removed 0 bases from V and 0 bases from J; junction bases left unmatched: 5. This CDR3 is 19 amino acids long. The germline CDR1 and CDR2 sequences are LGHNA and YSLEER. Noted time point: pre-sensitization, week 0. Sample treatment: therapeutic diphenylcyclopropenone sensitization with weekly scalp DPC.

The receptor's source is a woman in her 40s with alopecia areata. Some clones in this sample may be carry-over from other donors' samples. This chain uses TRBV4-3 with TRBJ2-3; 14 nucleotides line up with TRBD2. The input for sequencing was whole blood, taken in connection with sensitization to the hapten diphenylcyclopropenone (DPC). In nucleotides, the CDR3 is TGCGCCAGCAGCCAAGATCTGTGGACTAGCGGGAGGAGCACAGATACGCAGTATTTT. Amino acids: CASSQDLWTSGRSTDTQYF.